These 32 T cell receptor beta chains share one sample of origin, sequenced in a study of blood T cell repertoires in COVID-19. Here immunoSEQ multiplex PCR was the method, and the copy in TCRdb shows in-frame clones only, minus some. This sample yields about 230,000 clones, of which roughly 88% are seen a single time; roughly 2.3% belongs to the top ten. The sample taken for sequencing was PBMCs or T cells enriched from blood (not recorded which). All receptors come from a woman aged 40 to 49 with acute COVID-19.

This chain joins TRBV10-2 and TRBJ2-5; D is possibly TRBD1 (5 bases). Germline loops: CDR1 WSHSY, CDR2 SAAADI. V gave up 4 bases and J gave up 2 bases, with 14 bases separating them. This CDR3 region has 15 residues. DNA for the CDR3: TGCGCCAGCAGTGCCCCCGGGCAGGGTCAAGAGACCCAGTACTTC. Translation: CASSAPGQGQETQYF.

The chain recombines TRBV7-9 with TRBJ2-2; D is uncertain. The CDR3 is 13 amino acids. Germline V gives CDR1 SEHNR, CDR2 FQNEAQ (reference sequence). Trimming stripped 5 bases from V and 0 bases from J, with 4 bases between. CDR3 in DNA: TGTGCCAGCAGCCCTACGAACACCGGGGAGCTGTTTTTT. This encodes CASSPTNTGELFF.

The rearrangement joins TRBV5-1 to TRBJ1-2; perhaps TRBD1 as D (5 bases). Per germline, CDR1 SGHRS and CDR2 YFSETQ. V lost 0 bases and J 5 bases, leaving 14 bases between the germline ends. This CDR3 is 15 amino acids long. The CDR3 sequence: CASSLEMGRVYGYTF. CDR3 nucleotides: TGCGCCAGCAGCTTGGAGATGGGGCGCGTGTATGGCTACACCTTC.

V and J are TRBV21-1 and TRBJ1-1; the table assigns TRBD1, which was not confirmed against the DNA. TRBV21-1 is annotated as a pseudogene. The CDR3 contains 13 residues. The CDR3 loop is CASLKTGITEAFF. The CDR3 region has the DNA TGTGCCAGCTTAAAGACAGGGATTACTGAAGCTTTCTTT.

This clone has only a few counts. V usage is TRBV4-1 and J usage is TRBJ1-3; D remains ambiguous. Germline loops: CDR1 MGHRA, CDR2 YSYEKL. The CDR3 extends over 14 amino acids. Trimming removed 1 base from V and 0 bases from J, with 4 bases in between. Here the CDR3 reads CASSQAPSGNTIYF. CDR3 coding DNA: TGCGCCAGCAGCCAAGCTCCCTCTGGAAACACCATATATTTT.

V and J are TRBV6-5 and TRBJ2-7, with 10 positions matching TRBD2. V was pared by 6 bases and J by 3 bases, with 8 bases of the junction left unmatched. Germline CDR1 is MNHEY and CDR2 is SVGAGI. The CDR3 has 15 residues. This chain's CDR3 is CASRQGASGSYEQYV. The DNA for the CDR3 is TGTGCCAGCAGGCAAGGGGCTAGCGGGAGCTACGAGCAGTACGTC.

V is TRBV7-2 and J is TRBJ1-1, with 10 nucleotides matching TRBD1. J gave up 10 bases and V 1 base, and 9 bases lay outside the gene matches. The CDR3 length is 15 residues. Germline V lookup: CDR1 SGHTA, CDR2 FQGNSA. CDR3 DNA: TGTGCCAGCAGCTTAGAGAGGCCGACAGGGGGCACAGCTTTCTTT. This encodes CASSLERPTGGTAFF.

The CDR3 spells CASSLGATSEAFF. DNA of the CDR3: TGCGCCAGCAGCTTGGGGGCCACCTCTGAAGCTTTCTTT. This chain connects TRBV5-1 to TRBJ1-1; unclear D gene. Looked up from germline, CDR1 is SGHRS and CDR2 is YFSETQ. Trimming removed 0 bases at V and 6 bases at J, with 9 bases between. The CDR3 runs to 13 residues.

The gene calls are TRBV6-5 and TRBJ1-4; TRBD1 matches 8 bases. Per germline, CDR1 MNHEY and CDR2 SVGAGI. V shed 4 bases, J shed 6 bases, and the junction held 4 bases outside the gene matches. The CDR3 is made up of 14 amino acids. The CDR3 loop is CASSWSGGDEKLFF. The CDR3 DNA sequence: TGTGCCAGCAGTTGGTCAGGGGGCGATGAAAAACTGTTTTTT.

DNA of the CDR3: TGTGCCATCAGTGGAGGTCGGGGGGAAGAGACCCAGTACTTC. This encodes CAISGGRGEETQYF. The chain has TRBV10-3 and TRBJ2-5, with 7 bases that match TRBD2. Per germline, CDR1 ENHRY and CDR2 SYGVKD. V was clipped by 4 bases and J by 3 bases; unmatched bases: 5. The CDR3 is 14 amino acids.

The chain combines TRBV11-2 with TRBJ2-7, with 7 bases lining up with TRBD2. Germline V gives CDR1 SGHAT, CDR2 FQNNGV. The length of the CDR3 is 15 residues. V dropped 3 bases and J dropped 0; count of bases not matched to a gene: 5. CDR3 amino acids: CASSFLAGSSYEQYV. As DNA, the CDR3 is TGTGCCAGCAGCTTTTTAGCGGGTTCCTCCTACGAGCAGTACGTC.

In DNA, the CDR3 is TGTGCCAGCACCCTACCTAGGACAGGGCGAGAAGAAAACACCATATATTTT. Translated, it gives CASTLPRTGREENTIYF. V is TRBV7-9 and J is TRBJ1-3; 8 positions match TRBD1. The CDR3 contains 17 residues. Looked up from germline, CDR1 is SEHNR and CDR2 is FQNEAQ (reference sequence). Germline trimming cut 7 bases from V and 6 bases from J; bases unmatched to any gene: 17.

The chain uses TRBV5-1 and TRBJ2-7; possible D gene TRBD2, 5 bases. V lost 3 bases and J lost 6, with 19 bases in between. Germline CDR1 is SGHRS and CDR2 is YFSETQ. This CDR3 is 15 amino acids long. The chain's CDR3 is CASSSTGRENGEQYF. CDR3 coding DNA: TGCGCCAGCAGCTCGACCGGACGGGAAAATGGCGAGCAGTACTTC. The entire variable domain, with the rest obtained from reference TRBV5-1 and TRBJ2-7, is as follows: KAGVTQTPRYLIKTRGQQVTLSCSPISGHRSVSWYQQTPGQGLQFLFEYFSETQRNKGNFPGRFSGRQFSNSRSEMNVSTLELGDSALYLCASSSTGRENGEQYFGPGTRLTVT.

This CDR3 is CSARHSTEAFF. The CDR3 coding sequence is TGCAGTGCTAGACACAGCACTGAAGCTTTCTTT. J is TRBJ1-1 and V is TRBV20-1; D ambiguous. Germline V lookup: CDR1 DFQATT, CDR2 SNEGSKA (reference sequence). This CDR3 region has 11 residues. Between the trimmed V and J ends, which lost 2 bases and 4 bases, there was a span of 5 bases.

This chain joins TRBV7-2 and TRBJ2-2; D is possibly TRBD1 (5 bases). The germline V and J ends were trimmed by 3 bases and 1 base, with 6 bases remaining between them. Germline V lookup: CDR1 SGHTA, CDR2 FQGNSA. There are 14 residues in the CDR3. CDR3 residues: CASSFGQNTGELFF. CDR3 nucleotides: TGTGCCAGCAGCTTCGGACAGAACACCGGGGAGCTGTTTTTT.

The chain is built from TRBV5-4 and TRBJ1-2, with D possibly TRBD1 on 6 matching bases. The CDR3 contains 15 residues. Germline values: CDR1 SGHNT, CDR2 YYREEE (reference sequence). Trimming cost V 5 bases and J 8 bases, with 22 bases left between them. DNA for the CDR3: TGTGCCAGCAGACTGAACAGGGCCCGGCGTTGGGGCTACACCTTC. Its protein is CASRLNRARRWGYTF.

This clone was counted a few times. V is TRBV2 and J is TRBJ2-6, with TRBD1 identical over 10 bases. V shed 5 bases, J shed 0 bases, and the junction held 13 bases outside the gene matches. Germline CDR1 is SNHLY and CDR2 is FYNNEI. This CDR3 has 20 amino acids. The CDR3 loop is CASSYPAGTGAFSGANVLTF. The CDR3 DNA reads as TGTGCCAGCAGTTACCCGGCCGGGACAGGGGCTTTCTCTGGGGCCAACGTCCTGACTTTC.

The V gene is TRBV4-3, the J gene TRBJ2-1, with TRBD2 matching over 9 bases. Germline V gives CDR1 LGHNA, CDR2 YSLEER. The CDR3 has 18 residues. The ends lost 4 bases at V and 4 bases at J; junction bases unmatched: 14. The CDR3 DNA is TGCGCCAGCAGCCCTAGATATGCGGCGGGGGGGCCGTACAATGAGCAGTTCTTC. Encoded protein: CASSPRYAAGGPYNEQFF.

This chain links TRBV25-1 with TRBJ2-5; a weak D match, TRBD1 (6 bases). In germline, CDR1 is MGHDK, CDR2 SYGVNS. V lost 1 base and J lost 4, with 13 bases in between. The CDR3 contains 15 residues. CDR3 region: CASSESRGWGETQYF. CDR3 nucleotides: TGTGCCAGCAGTGAATCGAGGGGGTGGGGAGAGACCCAGTACTTC.

The chain employs TRBV5-4 and TRBJ2-5; 11 bases fit TRBD1. Trimming removed 3 bases from V and 7 bases from J; junction bases left unmatched: 14. The CDR3 sequence is 17 residues long. Germline CDR1 and CDR2: SGHNT and YYREEE (reference sequence). The CDR3 loop is CASSSPQGTGGRATQYF. As DNA, the CDR3 is TGTGCCAGCAGCTCGCCCCAAGGGACAGGGGGGAGGGCGACCCAGTACTTC.

The chain combines TRBV10-3 with TRBJ2-2, with D possibly being TRBD2 (6 bases). Germline-derived CDR1 and CDR2 are ENHRY and SYGVKD. With 4 bases removed from V and 2 bases from J, the gap between germline ends came to 20 bases. CDR3 length: 18 residues. CDR3 protein: CAISVISGGTVNTGELFF. DNA for the CDR3: TGTGCCATCAGTGTTATCTCCGGCGGGACTGTCAACACCGGGGAGCTGTTTTTT.

This sequence joins TRBV6-5 and TRBJ2-2, with 9 bases fitting TRBD2. Trimming removed 2 bases from V and 4 bases from J; junction bases left unmatched: 5. CDR1 and CDR2 from the germline V gene are MNHEY and SVGAGI. The CDR3 is 16 residues long. The CDR3 bases are TGTGCCAGCAGTTACCCTCGAGCGGGGGGCACCGGGGAGCTGTTTTTT. Amino acids: CASSYPRAGGTGELFF.

The J gene is TRBJ1-1, the V gene TRBV7-9, with TRBD1 matching 8 bases. Unmatched junction bases numbered 6, after V lost 5 bases and J lost 1 base. The CDR3 length is 15 residues. Germline-derived CDR1 and CDR2 are SEHNR and FQNEAQ (reference sequence). DNA for the CDR3: TGTGCCAGCAGCCGACCAGGGGGCCGGAACACTGAAGCTTTCTTT. The encoded protein is CASSRPGGRNTEAFF.

The chain links TRBV29-1 to TRBJ1-5, with 8 bases fitting TRBD1. CDR1 and CDR2 (germline): SQVTM, ANQGSEA. With 7 bases clipped from V and 0 bases from J, the junction kept 23 bases outside the gene matches. CDR3 length equals 20 residues. CDR3 region: CSGNKAGTGRSTYSNQPQHF. The CDR3 coding sequence is TGCAGCGGCAACAAAGCCGGGACAGGACGCTCTACTTATAGCAATCAGCCCCAGCATTTT.

Only a few counts were recorded for this clone. The rearrangement uses TRBV23-1 and TRBJ2-7; TRBD1 is a possible D gene (5 bases). TRBV23-1 qualifies as an ORF whose function is uncertain. With 3 bases removed from V and 2 bases from J, the gap between germline ends came to 11 bases. The CDR3 length is 14 residues. CDR3 loop: CASSHSTDTYEQYV. As DNA, the CDR3 is TGCGCCAGCAGTCATTCGACAGATACCTACGAGCAGTACGTC.

This clone was detected only once. The V and J genes are TRBV9 and TRBJ2-7, with D perhaps TRBD1 (5 bases). The CDR3 length is 16 residues. V lost 0 bases to trimming and J lost 6 bases, with 19 bases between them. Germline CDR1 reads SGDLS; CDR2 reads YYNGEE. CDR3 amino acids: CASSVGADNRMFEQYF. The CDR3 DNA is TGTGCCAGCAGCGTAGGTGCCGACAACAGGATGTTCGAGCAGTACTTC.

V and J are TRBV5-1 and TRBJ1-5, with TRBD1 identical over 9 bases. J was trimmed by 6 bases and V by 4 bases; bases with no gene match: 8. This CDR3 spans 15 amino acids. The V gene's germline CDR1 is SGHRS and CDR2 YFSETQ. CDR3 sequence (DNA): TGCGCCAGCAGCCCAGGGGACAGGGAGGGTCAGCCCCAGCATTTT. Protein sequence: CASSPGDREGQPQHF.

J is TRBJ2-5 and V is TRBV29-1; the D gene is possibly TRBD1 (5 bases). V was cut by 3 bases and J by 5 bases, with 13 bases left in between. The CDR3 has 13 residues. Germline V gives CDR1 SQVTM, CDR2 ANQGSEA. The CDR3 DNA reads as TGCAGCGTTGAGAGTGGGGCCGGGGAGACCCAGTACTTC. Translation gives CSVESGAGETQYF.

This clone appeared once. The genes are TRBV4-2 and TRBJ1-2; D is uncertain. Germline V CDR1 and CDR2: LGHNA, YNFKEQ. The CDR3 runs 15 residues. The V gene lost 0 bases and the J gene lost 0 bases, with 8 bases spanning the gap. The CDR3 is CASSQEDIPNYGYTF. CDR3 DNA sequence: TGTGCCAGCAGCCAAGAAGACATTCCTAACTATGGCTACACCTTC.

V is TRBV5-6 and J is TRBJ2-5; 8 positions agree with TRBD1. In germline, CDR1 is SGHDT, CDR2 YYEEEE. This CDR3 comprises 15 residues. J was trimmed by 4 bases and V by 4 bases; bases with no gene match: 9. The CDR3 reads CASSAITGGVETQYF. The CDR3 coding sequence is TGTGCCAGCAGCGCAATTACAGGGGGTGTAGAGACCCAGTACTTC.

The chain is built from TRBV5-1 and TRBJ1-1; 7 positions match TRBD1. The CDR3 runs 13 residues. Germline CDR1 and CDR2: SGHRS and YFSETQ. The ends lost 4 bases at V and 2 bases at J; junction bases unmatched: 2. As DNA, the CDR3 is TGCGCCAGCAGCAACAGGGGAAACACTGAAGCTTTCTTT. Protein product: CASSNRGNTEAFF.

The V and J genes are TRBV29-1 and TRBJ1-1; D unresolved. The germline V gene encodes CDR1 SQVTM and CDR2 ANQGSEA. The CDR3 runs to 12 residues. Trimming removed 6 bases from V and 1 base from J, with 9 bases in between. CDR3 coding DNA: TGCAGCGTACATATACAGAACACTGAAGCTTTCTTT. Amino acids: CSVHIQNTEAFF. Full variable domain (rest looked up from reference TRBV29-1 and TRBJ1-1): SAVISQKPSRDICQRGTSLTIQCQVDSQVTMMFWYRQQPGQSLTLIATANQGSEATYESGFVIDKFPISRPNLTFSTLTVSNMSPEDSSIYLCSVHIQNTEAFFGQGTRLTVV.